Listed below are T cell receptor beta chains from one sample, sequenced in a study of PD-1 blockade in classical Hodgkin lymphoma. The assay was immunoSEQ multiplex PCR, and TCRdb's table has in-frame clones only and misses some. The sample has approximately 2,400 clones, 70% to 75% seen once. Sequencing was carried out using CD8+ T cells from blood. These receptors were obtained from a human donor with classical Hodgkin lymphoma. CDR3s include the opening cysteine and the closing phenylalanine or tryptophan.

CASSLDRATYEQYF TRBV18
CASSLSALSGEQYF TRBV5-6
CASSSEGLDTQYF TRBV6-6
CASSIWDSSYEQYF TRBV5-5
CASSPLQGSTDTQYF TRBV6-4
CASSLPQGLPYGYTF TRBV28
CASSARTGGYGYTF TRBV9
CASSPDSGGAKQFF TRBV18
CASMGPGRTEAFF TRBV27
CASSQVAGGPNEQFF TRBV4-2
CASSPERDNEQFF TRBV18
CAISSQGTRGYTF TRBV10-3
CASSPGHGYEQYF TRBV9
CASSLLALNTEAFF TRBV7-3
CASSSGLAGAWSGELFF TRBV5-6
CASGLSGEQFF TRBV4-1
CASSPRGTRQETQYF TRBV18
CASSQGLADTHPYEQYF TRBV7-2
CASSSGDPSTDTQYF TRBV5-1
CASTHPGQRANGYTF TRBV11-3
CASSSGQGNTEAFF TRBV6-1
CASRPGTGSSYEQYF TRBV5-4
CASSEGLSSRDEQYF TRBV11-1
CASSELGGSGKNIQYF TRBV6-1
CASSESPDTGELFF TRBV6-4
CSVEGPRGGAMNTEAFF TRBV29-1
CASTETGSAGELFF TRBV19